The clone carrying this TCR beta chain was seen ten or more times. Antigen unknown. Trimming removed 3 bases at V and 2 bases at J, with 6 bases between. Germline values: CDR1 DFQATT, CDR2 SNEGSKA (reference sequence). This CDR3 comprises 12 residues. This sample is drawn from a study of neurological immune-mediated disorders. General study results and limits: Expanded clones shared no CDR3 amino acid sequences across subjects, suggesting private repertoires in all groups.

cDNA was made by 5'RACE with 10-nucleotide random UMIs. TCRdb processed the 5' RACE reads anew with MiXCR; each CDR3 protein has one entry. The repertoire includes around 69,000 distinct CDR3 sequences, 3.4% of them detected once, and around 3.6% sits in the top ten. Source material: PBMCs. V usage is TRBV20-1 and J usage is TRBJ2-3; the D is unclear. The TCR originated in a man aged 40-50 years with multiple sclerosis. The CDR3 reads CSARPLTDTQYF. The CDR3 coding sequence is TGCAGTGCTAGGCCCCTCACAGATACGCAGTATTTT.